The clone carrying this T cell receptor (beta chain) was seen only a few times. Its cognate antigen is unknown. The ends were cut back, 3 bases at V and 4 bases at J, with 16 bases in the middle. This CDR3 is 15 amino acids long. Germline-derived CDR1 and CDR2 are SQVTM and ANQGSEA. This entry comes from a study of cytomegalovirus exposure and HLA in healthy donors. With 60 Vbeta and 13 Jbeta primers, the PCR was carried out. Sequencing used immunoSEQ multiplex PCR; TCRdb keeps in-frame clones, though not all of them. Among some 130,000 clones listed, more than 70% were seen once. Study results and caveats: The study flagged around 150 TCR beta chains as cytomegalovirus-associated. Follow-up analysis later connected one missense variant in DCLRE1C with trimming of TCR beta V- and J-genes.

The sequenced sample was PBMCs. The TCR comes from a man aged 25-45 years in good health and CMV-seronegative. The chain combines TRBV29-1 with TRBJ2-1; perhaps TRBD1 as D (5 bases). The CDR3 DNA follows: TGCAGCGTTGATCCGCGCCCCAGGGTATACAATGAGCAGTTCTTC. This translates into CSVDPRPRVYNEQFF.